These T cell receptor beta chains were read from a single sample in a study of CD8+ T cells in alopecia areata. Sequenced by immunoSEQ multiplex PCR; TCRdb stores in-frame clones only, minus some. This sample yields roughly 170,000 clones, of which 59% are seen a single time; roughly 15% belongs to the top ten. Sequences were derived from CD4+ T cells sorted from blood, sampled at week 0. The receptors shown here come from a human donor with alopecia areata. Each CDR3 is given with its conserved first and last residue. D genes are given only for firm matches. Clone size is not always given. Where it is, it says once, few, many or a class for expanded clones.

v_gene: TRBV7-8
len: 15
d_gene: NA
j_gene: TRBJ2-3
abundance: NA
CDR3nt: TGTGCCAGCAGCTTAGCCGCGACCAGCCGGAATACGCAGTATTTT
CDR3aa: CASSLAATSRNTQYF

v_gene: TRBV9
len: 16
d_gene: NA
j_gene: TRBJ2-7
abundance: NA
CDR3nt: TGTGCCAGCAGCGTAGGGCGGGCAGGGTTTCCCTACGAGCAGTACTTC
CDR3aa: CASSVGRAGFPYEQYF

v_gene: TRBV7-2
len: 16
d_gene: NA
j_gene: TRBJ1-1
abundance: NA
CDR3nt: TGTGCCAGCAGCTTATCTCCGCCTGTTCCTAACACTGAAGCTTTCTTT
CDR3aa: CASSLSPPVPNTEAFF

v_gene: TRBV18
len: 16
d_gene: TRBD2
j_gene: TRBJ2-1
abundance: NA
CDR3nt: TGTGCCAGCTCATCGCCCGGGACTAGAACATTCGATGAGCAGTTCTTC
CDR3aa: CASSSPGTRTFDEQFF

v_gene: TRBV14
len: 14
d_gene: NA
j_gene: TRBJ2-7
abundance: NA
CDR3nt: TGTGCCAGCAGCTACCCGGGGGCCGGCGGCGAGCAGTACTTC
CDR3aa: CASSYPGAGGEQYF

v_gene: TRBV5-6
len: 15
d_gene: TRBD2
j_gene: TRBJ2-3
abundance: NA
CDR3nt: TGTGCCAGCAGCTTTCGCCGGGGGGGCACAGATACGCAGTATTTT
CDR3aa: CASSFRRGGTDTQYF

v_gene: TRBV6-5
len: 14
d_gene: NA
j_gene: TRBJ1-1
abundance: NA
CDR3nt: TGTGCCAGCAGTTTAAGGGGACTGAACACTGAAGCTTTCTTT
CDR3aa: CASSLRGLNTEAFF

v_gene: TRBV30
len: 13
d_gene: NA
j_gene: TRBJ2-1
abundance: once
CDR3nt: TGTGCCTGGAGGGTTAGCTCCTACAATGAGCAGTTCTTC
CDR3aa: CAWRVSSYNEQFF

v_gene: TRBV30
len: 12
d_gene: NA
j_gene: TRBJ2-7
abundance: few
CDR3nt: TGTGCCTGGAGTAGATCCTCCTACGAGCAGTACTTC
CDR3aa: CAWSRSSYEQYF

v_gene: TRBV6-1
len: 14
d_gene: NA
j_gene: TRBJ2-3
abundance: NA
CDR3nt: TGTGCCAGCAGTGGCAAGGTGATTGGCGGGTCGCAGTATTTT
CDR3aa: CASSGKVIGGSQYF

v_gene: TRBV11-2
len: 13
d_gene: NA
j_gene: TRBJ1-5
abundance: NA
CDR3nt: TGTGCCAGCAGCCCATCGACAGATCAGCCCCAGCATTTT
CDR3aa: CASSPSTDQPQHF

v_gene: TRBV6-6
len: 13
d_gene: TRBD1
j_gene: TRBJ1-5
abundance: NA
CDR3nt: TGTGCCAGCAGACAGGGGCAGGGTCAGCCCCAGCATTTT
CDR3aa: CASRQGQGQPQHF

v_gene: TRBV30
len: 16
d_gene: TRBD2
j_gene: TRBJ2-5
abundance: NA
CDR3nt: TGTGCCTGGAGTGTACCGAGCGGGGGGGCCAAAGAGACCCAGTACTTC
CDR3aa: CAWSVPSGGAKETQYF

v_gene: TRBV30
len: 13
d_gene: NA
j_gene: TRBJ1-2
abundance: NA
CDR3nt: TGTGCCTGGAGTGTAATTACTAACTATGGCTACACCTTC
CDR3aa: CAWSVITNYGYTF

v_gene: TRBV5-1
len: 15
d_gene: NA
j_gene: TRBJ1-2
abundance: few
CDR3nt: TGCGCCAGCAGCGTCGGGACTGTTACTAACTATGGCTACACCTTC
CDR3aa: CASSVGTVTNYGYTF

v_gene: TRBV4-2
len: 16
d_gene: TRBD1
j_gene: TRBJ1-4
abundance: NA
CDR3nt: TGTGCCAGCAGCCCTCGACTGGGACAGGGAAATGAAAAACTGTTTTTT
CDR3aa: CASSPRLGQGNEKLFF

v_gene: TRBV19
len: 13
d_gene: NA
j_gene: TRBJ1-2
abundance: NA
CDR3nt: TGTGCCAGTAGGTTTACTGTTGGGGATGGCTACACCTTC
CDR3aa: CASRFTVGDGYTF

v_gene: TRBV10-3
len: 12
d_gene: TRBD2
j_gene: TRBJ2-7
abundance: NA
CDR3nt: TGTGCCATCGCCGCGGGGGTCTACGAGCAGTACTTC
CDR3aa: CAIAAGVYEQYF

v_gene: TRBV2
len: 15
d_gene: TRBD1
j_gene: TRBJ2-1
abundance: NA
CDR3nt: TGTGCCAGCATGGGACAGGGGGTATGGTCCAGTGAGCAGTTCTTC
CDR3aa: CASMGQGVWSSEQFF

v_gene: TRBV7-9
len: 13
d_gene: NA
j_gene: TRBJ1-2
abundance: NA
CDR3nt: TGTGCCAGCAGCTCCGCTCAGGGAGACGGCTACACCTTC
CDR3aa: CASSSAQGDGYTF

v_gene: TRBV7-9
len: 17
d_gene: NA
j_gene: TRBJ1-6
abundance: NA
CDR3nt: TGTGCCAGCAGCTCCGAGTCTGCGAGCTCCTATAATTCACCCCTCCACTTT
CDR3aa: CASSSESASSYNSPLHF

v_gene: TRBV29-1
len: 12
d_gene: NA
j_gene: TRBJ2-7
abundance: NA
CDR3nt: TGCAGCGTCGCAGTAGGAGCCTACGAGCAGTACTTC
CDR3aa: CSVAVGAYEQYF

v_gene: TRBV2
len: 15
d_gene: TRBD2
j_gene: TRBJ2-5
abundance: NA
CDR3nt: TGTGCCACCCAGCGGACTAGCGGGGGGTCAGAGACCCAGTACTTC
CDR3aa: CATQRTSGGSETQYF

v_gene: TRBV29-1
len: 14
d_gene: NA
j_gene: TRBJ2-3
abundance: NA
CDR3nt: TGCAGCGTCGCCTTCAGGGCTGGCACAGATACGCAGTATTTT
CDR3aa: CSVAFRAGTDTQYF

v_gene: TRBV11-1
len: 14
d_gene: NA
j_gene: TRBJ2-7
abundance: NA
CDR3nt: TGTGCCAGCAGCTTAGTAGGGGGGACCTACGAGCAGTACTTC
CDR3aa: CASSLVGGTYEQYF

v_gene: TRBV30
len: 10
d_gene: NA
j_gene: TRBJ1-1
abundance: NA
CDR3nt: TGTGCCTGGAGAAGCACTGAAGCTTTCTTT
CDR3aa: CAWRSTEAFF

v_gene: TRBV29-1
len: 14
d_gene: NA
j_gene: TRBJ2-6
abundance: few
CDR3nt: TGCAGCGTGGGGGGCACCTCTGGGGCCAACGTCCTGACTTTC
CDR3aa: CSVGGTSGANVLTF

v_gene: TRBV5-1
len: 12
d_gene: NA
j_gene: TRBJ2-5
abundance: NA
CDR3nt: TGCGCCAGCCGGTTCCTGGGAGAGACCCAGTACTTC
CDR3aa: CASRFLGETQYF

v_gene: TRBV11-2
len: 14
d_gene: NA
j_gene: TRBJ2-7
abundance: few
CDR3nt: TGTGCCAGCAGCTCAGGGTGGAGGATCTACGAGCAGTACTTC
CDR3aa: CASSSGWRIYEQYF

v_gene: TRBV9
len: 15
d_gene: TRBD1
j_gene: TRBJ2-7
abundance: NA
CDR3nt: TGTGCCAGCAGCGTAGGGACAGGGGTGGCCTACGAGCAGTACTTC
CDR3aa: CASSVGTGVAYEQYF

v_gene: TRBV25-1
len: 15
d_gene: TRBD2
j_gene: TRBJ2-5
abundance: NA
CDR3nt: TGTGCCAGCAGTGAATGGGGGAGAGCGGGGGAGACCCAGTACTTC
CDR3aa: CASSEWGRAGETQYF

v_gene: TRBV5-1
len: 13
d_gene: NA
j_gene: TRBJ1-1
abundance: many
CDR3nt: TGCGCCAGCGCTCAGCGGGAGAACACTGAAGCTTTCTTT
CDR3aa: CASAQRENTEAFF